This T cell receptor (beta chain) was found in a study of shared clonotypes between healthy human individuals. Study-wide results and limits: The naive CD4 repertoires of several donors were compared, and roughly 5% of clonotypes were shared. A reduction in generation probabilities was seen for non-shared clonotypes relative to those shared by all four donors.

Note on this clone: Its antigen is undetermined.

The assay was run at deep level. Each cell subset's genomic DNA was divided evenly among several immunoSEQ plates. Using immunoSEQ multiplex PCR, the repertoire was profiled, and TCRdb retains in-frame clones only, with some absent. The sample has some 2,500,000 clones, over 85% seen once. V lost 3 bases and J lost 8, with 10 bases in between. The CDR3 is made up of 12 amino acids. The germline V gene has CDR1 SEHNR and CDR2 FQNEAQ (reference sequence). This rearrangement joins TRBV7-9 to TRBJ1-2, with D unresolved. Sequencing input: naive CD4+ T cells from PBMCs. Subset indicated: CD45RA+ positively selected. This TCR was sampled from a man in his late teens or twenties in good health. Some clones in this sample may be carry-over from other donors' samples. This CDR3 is CASSFDVIGYTF. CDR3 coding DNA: TGTGCCAGCAGCTTCGATGTTATAGGCTACACCTTC.